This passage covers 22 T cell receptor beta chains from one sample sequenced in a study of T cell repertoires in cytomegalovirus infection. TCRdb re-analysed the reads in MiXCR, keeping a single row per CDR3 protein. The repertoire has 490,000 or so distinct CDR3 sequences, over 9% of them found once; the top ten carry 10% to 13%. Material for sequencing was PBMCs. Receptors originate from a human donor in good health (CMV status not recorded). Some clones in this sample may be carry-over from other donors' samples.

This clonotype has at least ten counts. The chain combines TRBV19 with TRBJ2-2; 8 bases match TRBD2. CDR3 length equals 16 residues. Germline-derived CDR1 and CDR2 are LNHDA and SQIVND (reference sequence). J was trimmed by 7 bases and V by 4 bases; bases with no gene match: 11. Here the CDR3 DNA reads TGTGCCAGTAGTACTCGGGGTAGCGGGATCAACGGGGAGCTGTTTTTT. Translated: CASSTRGSGINGELFF.

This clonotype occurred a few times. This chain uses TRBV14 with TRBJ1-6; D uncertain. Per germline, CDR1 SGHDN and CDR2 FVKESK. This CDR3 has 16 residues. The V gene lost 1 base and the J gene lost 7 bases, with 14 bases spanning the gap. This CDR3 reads CASSQALGIRNSPLHF. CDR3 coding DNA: TGTGCCAGCAGCCAAGCCTTAGGTATCAGGAATTCACCCCTCCACTTT.

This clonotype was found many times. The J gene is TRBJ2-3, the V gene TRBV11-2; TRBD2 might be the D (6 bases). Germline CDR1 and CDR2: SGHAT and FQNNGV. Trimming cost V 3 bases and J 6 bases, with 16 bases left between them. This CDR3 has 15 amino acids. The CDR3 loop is CASSLIRAGRDTQYF. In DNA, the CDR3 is TGTGCCAGCAGCTTGATCAGGGCGGGGAGGGATACGCAGTATTTT.

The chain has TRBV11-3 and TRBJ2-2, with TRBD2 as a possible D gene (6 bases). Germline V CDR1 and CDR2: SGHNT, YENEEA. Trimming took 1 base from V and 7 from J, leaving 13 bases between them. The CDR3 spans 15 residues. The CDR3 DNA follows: TGTGCCAGCAGCTTAGCCGGGAGAGAAAGCGGGGAGCTGTTTTTT. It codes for CASSLAGRESGELFF. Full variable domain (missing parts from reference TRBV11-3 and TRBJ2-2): EAGVVQSPRYKIIEKKQPVAFWCNPISGHNTLYWYLQNLGQGPELLIRYENEEAVDDSQLPKDRFSAERLKGVDSTLKIQPAELGDSAVYLCASSLAGRESGELFFGEGSRLTVL.

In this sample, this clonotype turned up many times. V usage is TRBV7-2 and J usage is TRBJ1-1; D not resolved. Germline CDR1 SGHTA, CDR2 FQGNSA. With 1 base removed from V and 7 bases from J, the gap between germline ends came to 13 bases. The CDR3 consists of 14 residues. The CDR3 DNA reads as TGTGCCAGCAGCTTAGGGCCAGGCACTGTTGAAGCTTTCTTT. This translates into CASSLGPGTVEAFF.

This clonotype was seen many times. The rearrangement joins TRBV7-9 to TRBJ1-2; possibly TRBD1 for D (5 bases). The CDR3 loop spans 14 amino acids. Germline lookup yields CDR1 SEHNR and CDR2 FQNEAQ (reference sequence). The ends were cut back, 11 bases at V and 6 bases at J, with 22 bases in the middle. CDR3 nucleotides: TGTGCCTGGGACTTAGGAGGTCGACTTGATGGCTACACCTTC. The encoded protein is CAWDLGGRLDGYTF. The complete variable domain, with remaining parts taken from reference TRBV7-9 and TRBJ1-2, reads DTGVSQNPRHKITKRGQNVTFRCDPISEHNRLYWYRQTLGQGPEFLTYFQNEAQLEKSRLLSDRFSAERPKGSFSTLEIQRTEQGDSAMYLCAWDLGGRLDGYTFGSGTRLTVV.

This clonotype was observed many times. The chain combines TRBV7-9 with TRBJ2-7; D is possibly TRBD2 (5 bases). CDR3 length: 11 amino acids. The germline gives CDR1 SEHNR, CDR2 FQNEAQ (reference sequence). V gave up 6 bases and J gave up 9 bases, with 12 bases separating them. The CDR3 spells CASSSSWWQYF. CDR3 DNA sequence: TGTGCCAGCAGTTCTAGCTGGTGGCAGTACTTC. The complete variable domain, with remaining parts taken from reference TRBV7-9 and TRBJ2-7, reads DTGVSQNPRHKITKRGQNVTFRCDPISEHNRLYWYRQTLGQGPEFLTYFQNEAQLEKSRLLSDRFSAERPKGSFSTLEIQRTEQGDSAMYLCASSSSWWQYFGPGTRLTVT.

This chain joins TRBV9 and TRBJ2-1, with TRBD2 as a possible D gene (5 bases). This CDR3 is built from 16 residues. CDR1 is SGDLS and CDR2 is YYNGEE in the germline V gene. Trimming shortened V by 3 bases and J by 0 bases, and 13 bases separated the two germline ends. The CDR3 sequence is CASSEALRGSYNEQFF. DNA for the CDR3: TGTGCCAGCAGCGAGGCCTTACGGGGCTCCTACAATGAGCAGTTCTTC.

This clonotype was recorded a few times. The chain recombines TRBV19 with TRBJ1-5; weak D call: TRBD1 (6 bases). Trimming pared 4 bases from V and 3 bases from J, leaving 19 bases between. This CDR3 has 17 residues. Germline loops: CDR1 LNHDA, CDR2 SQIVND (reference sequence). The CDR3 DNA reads TGTGCCAGTAGTACCCGGACAGACGGGCGTGTCAATCAGCCCCAGCATTTT. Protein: CASSTRTDGRVNQPQHF.

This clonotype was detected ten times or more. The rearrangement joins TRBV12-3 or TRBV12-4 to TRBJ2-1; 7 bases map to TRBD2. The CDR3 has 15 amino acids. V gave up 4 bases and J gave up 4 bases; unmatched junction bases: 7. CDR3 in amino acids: CASSWSGGKYNEQFF. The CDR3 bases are TGTGCCAGCAGTTGGTCCGGGGGGAAATACAATGAGCAGTTCTTC.

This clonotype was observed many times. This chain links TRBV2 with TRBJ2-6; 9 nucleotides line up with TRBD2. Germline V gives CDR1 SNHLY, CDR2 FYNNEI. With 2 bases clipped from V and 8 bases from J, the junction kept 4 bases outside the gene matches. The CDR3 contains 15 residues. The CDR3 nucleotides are TGTGCCAGCAGTGAAACGCGGGGGGGGTCCAACGTCCTGACTTTC. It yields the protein CASSETRGGSNVLTF.

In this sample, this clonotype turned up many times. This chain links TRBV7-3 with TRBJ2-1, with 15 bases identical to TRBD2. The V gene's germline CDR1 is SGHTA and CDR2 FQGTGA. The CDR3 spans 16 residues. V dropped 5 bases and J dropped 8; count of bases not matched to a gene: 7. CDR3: CASSPRTSGRGDEQFF. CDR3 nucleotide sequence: TGTGCCAGCAGCCCCCGGACTAGCGGGAGGGGAGATGAGCAGTTCTTC.

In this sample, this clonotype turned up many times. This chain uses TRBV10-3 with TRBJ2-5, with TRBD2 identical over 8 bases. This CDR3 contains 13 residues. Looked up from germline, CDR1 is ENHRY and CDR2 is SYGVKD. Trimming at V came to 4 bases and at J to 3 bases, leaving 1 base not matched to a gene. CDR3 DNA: TGTGCCATCAGTGGAGCGGGAGAAGAGACCCAGTACTTC. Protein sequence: CAISGAGEETQYF.

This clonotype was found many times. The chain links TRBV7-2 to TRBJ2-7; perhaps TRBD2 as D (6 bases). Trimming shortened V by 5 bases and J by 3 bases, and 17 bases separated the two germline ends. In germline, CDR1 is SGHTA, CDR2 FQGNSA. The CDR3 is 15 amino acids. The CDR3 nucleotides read TGTGCCAGCAGCCCCCGGTGGGACTTTTACTACGAGCAGTACTTC. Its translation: CASSPRWDFYYEQYF.

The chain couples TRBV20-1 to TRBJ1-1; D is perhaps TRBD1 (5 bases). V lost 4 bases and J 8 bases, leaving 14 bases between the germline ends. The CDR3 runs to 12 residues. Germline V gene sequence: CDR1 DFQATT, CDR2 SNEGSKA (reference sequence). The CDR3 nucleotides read TGCAGTGCTAAAAGGGGCGGAGGAGAAGCTTTCTTT. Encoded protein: CSAKRGGGEAFF.

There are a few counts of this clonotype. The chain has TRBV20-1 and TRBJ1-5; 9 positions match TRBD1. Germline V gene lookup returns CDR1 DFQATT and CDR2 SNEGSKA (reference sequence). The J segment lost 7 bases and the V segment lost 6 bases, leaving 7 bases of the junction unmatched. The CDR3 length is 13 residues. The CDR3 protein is CSALQGADQPQHF. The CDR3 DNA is TGCAGTGCCTTACAGGGGGCCGACCAGCCCCAGCATTTT.

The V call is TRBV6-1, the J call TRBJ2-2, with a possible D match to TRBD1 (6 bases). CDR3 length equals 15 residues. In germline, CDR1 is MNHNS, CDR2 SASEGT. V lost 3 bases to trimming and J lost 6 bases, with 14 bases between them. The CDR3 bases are TGTGCCAGCAGTGATTTGACAGGCCTCGCCGGGGAGCTGTTTTTT. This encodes CASSDLTGLAGELFF.

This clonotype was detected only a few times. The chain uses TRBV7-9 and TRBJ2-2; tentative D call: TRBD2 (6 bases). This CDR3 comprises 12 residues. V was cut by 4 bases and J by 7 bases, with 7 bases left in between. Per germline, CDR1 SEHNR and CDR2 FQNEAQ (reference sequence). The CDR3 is CASSSGLGELFF. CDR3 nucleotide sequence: TGTGCCAGCAGCTCGGGACTCGGGGAGCTGTTTTTT.

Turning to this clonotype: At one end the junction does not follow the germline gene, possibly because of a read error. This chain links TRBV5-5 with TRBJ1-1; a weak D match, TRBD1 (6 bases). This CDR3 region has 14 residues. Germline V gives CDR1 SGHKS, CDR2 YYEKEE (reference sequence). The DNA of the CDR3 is TGTGCCAGCAGCCCTCGCAGGGGAGGTACTGAAACTTTCTTT. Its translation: CASSPRRGGTETFF.

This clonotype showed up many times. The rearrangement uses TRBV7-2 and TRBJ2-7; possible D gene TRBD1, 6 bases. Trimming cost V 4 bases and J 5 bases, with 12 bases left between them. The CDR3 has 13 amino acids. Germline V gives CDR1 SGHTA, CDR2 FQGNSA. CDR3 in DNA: TGTGCCAGCAGCTACAGGGAGCTGAACGAGCAGTACTTC. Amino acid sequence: CASSYRELNEQYF.

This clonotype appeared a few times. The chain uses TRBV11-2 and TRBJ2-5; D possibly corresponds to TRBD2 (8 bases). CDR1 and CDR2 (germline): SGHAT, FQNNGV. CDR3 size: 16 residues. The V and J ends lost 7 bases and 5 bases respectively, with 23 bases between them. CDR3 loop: CASTPGTVRGVETQYF. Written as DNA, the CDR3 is TGTGCCAGCACTCCCGGGACAGTGCGGGGGGTGGAGACCCAGTACTTC.

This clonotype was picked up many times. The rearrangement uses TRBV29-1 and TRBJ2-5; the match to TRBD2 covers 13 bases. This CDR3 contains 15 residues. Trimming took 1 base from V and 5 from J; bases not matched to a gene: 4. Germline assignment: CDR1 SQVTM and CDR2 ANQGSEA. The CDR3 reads CSVEGTSGSSETQYF. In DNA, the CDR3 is TGCAGCGTTGAAGGGACTAGCGGGAGCTCTGAGACCCAGTACTTC.